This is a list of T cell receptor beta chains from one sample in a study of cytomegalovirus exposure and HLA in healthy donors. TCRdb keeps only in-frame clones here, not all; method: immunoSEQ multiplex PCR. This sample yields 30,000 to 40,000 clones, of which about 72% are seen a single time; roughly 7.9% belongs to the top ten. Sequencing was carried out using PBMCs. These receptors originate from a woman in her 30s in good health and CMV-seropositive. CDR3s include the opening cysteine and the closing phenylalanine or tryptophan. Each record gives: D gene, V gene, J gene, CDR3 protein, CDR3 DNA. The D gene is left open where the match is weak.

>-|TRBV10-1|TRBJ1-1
CASSPTGNTEAFF
TGCGCCAGCAGTCCAACGGGAAACACTGAAGCTTTCTTT
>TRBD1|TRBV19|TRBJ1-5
CASSQGQAYQPQHF
TGTGCCAGTAGTCAGGGACAGGCTTATCAGCCCCAGCATTTT
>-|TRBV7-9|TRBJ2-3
CASSLEGTDTQYF
TGTGCCAGCAGCTTGGAGGGCACCGATACGCAGTATTTT
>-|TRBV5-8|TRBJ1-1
CASSLRRQNTEAFF
TGTGCCAGCAGCTTGCGGCGGCAGAACACTGAAGCTTTCTTT
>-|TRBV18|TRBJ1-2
CASSPPQGHGYTF
TGTGCCAGCTCACCACCACAGGGACATGGCTACACCTTC
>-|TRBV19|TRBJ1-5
CASSIKGGQMNQPQHF
TGTGCCAGTAGTATTAAGGGAGGGCAGATGAATCAGCCCCAGCATTTT
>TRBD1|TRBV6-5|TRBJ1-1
CASSTSGTGRTEAFF
TGTGCCAGCAGTACTTCCGGGACAGGCCGCACTGAAGCTTTCTTT
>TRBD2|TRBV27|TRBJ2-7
CASSSGLAGFHEQYF
TGTGCCAGCAGCAGCGGACTAGCGGGCTTCCACGAGCAGTACTTC
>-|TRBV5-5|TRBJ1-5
CASSSQGGNQPQHF
TGTGCCAGCAGCTCCCAGGGTGGCAATCAGCCCCAGCATTTT
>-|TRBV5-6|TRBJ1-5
CASSLGRGNQPQHF
TGTGCCAGCAGCTTAGGTCGGGGCAATCAGCCCCAGCATTTT
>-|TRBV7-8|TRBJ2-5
CASSGLGQGQETQYF
TGTGCCAGCAGCGGGCTAGGGCAGGGACAAGAGACCCAGTACTTC
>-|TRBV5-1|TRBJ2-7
CASSPREPGYSYEQYF
TGCGCCAGCAGCCCTAGAGAACCCGGATACTCCTACGAGCAGTACTTC
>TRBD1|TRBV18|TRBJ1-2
CASSSRDRGHGYTF
TGTGCCAGCTCATCCCGGGACAGGGGGCATGGCTACACCTTC